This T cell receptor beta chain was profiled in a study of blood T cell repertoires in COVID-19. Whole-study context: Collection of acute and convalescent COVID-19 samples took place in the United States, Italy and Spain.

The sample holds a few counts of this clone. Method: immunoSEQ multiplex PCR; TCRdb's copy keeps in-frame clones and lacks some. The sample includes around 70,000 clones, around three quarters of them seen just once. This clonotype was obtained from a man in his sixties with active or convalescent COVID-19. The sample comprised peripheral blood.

CDR3 in DNA: TGTGCCAGCAGTTGGACAGCTAACTATGGCTACACCTTC. Amino acid sequence: CASSWTANYGYTF. V is TRBV28 and J is TRBJ1-2; the D gene is possibly TRBD1 (6 bases). The V gene's germline CDR1 is MDHEN and CDR2 SYDVKM. CDR3 length equals 13 residues. V was trimmed by 4 bases and J by 0 bases, leaving 6 bases between them.